What follows are 4 T cell receptor beta chains derived from one specimen sequenced in a study of blood T cell repertoires in COVID-19. Libraries were prepared by immunoSEQ multiplex PCR; TCRdb keeps only in-frame clonotypes and omits some of them. In the table there are 250,000 to 350,000 clones, about 89% of which are singletons. What was sequenced was peripheral blood. Source of these receptors: a woman aged 50 to 65 who had recovered from COVID-19.

The CDR3 nucleotides read TGTGCCAGCAGCGTCTCCACAGATACGCAGTATTTT. Translating it yields CASSVSTDTQYF. The rearrangement links TRBV9 to TRBJ2-3; D uncertain. This CDR3 spans 12 amino acids. Trimming stripped 2 bases from V and 2 bases from J, with 3 bases between. Germline V gene sequence: CDR1 SGDLS, CDR2 YYNGEE.

The chain carries TRBV5-1 and TRBJ2-7, with 12 nucleotides matching TRBD2. Germline V lookup: CDR1 SGHRS, CDR2 YFSETQ. The V and J ends lost 4 bases and 7 bases, in that order; junction bases with no gene match: 12. The CDR3 sequence is 16 residues long. The CDR3 DNA reads TGCGCCAGCAGCCCAAGGTCTAGCGGGAGGGCACGGGAGCAGTACTTC. Translated, it gives CASSPRSSGRAREQYF.

This chain links TRBV7-2 with TRBJ1-1; D might be TRBD1 (6 bases). The CDR3 is 14 amino acids. Germline V gene data show CDR1 as SGHTA and CDR2 as FQGNSA. Trimming left V 4 bases short and J 2 bases short, with 11 bases between. This chain's CDR3 is CASSYAGVNTEAFF. CDR3 in DNA: TGTGCCAGCAGCTATGCAGGGGTTAACACTGAAGCTTTCTTT. Filled out from reference TRBV7-2 and TRBJ1-1, the complete variable domain reads GAGVSQSPSNKVTEKGKDVELRCDPISGHTALYWYRQSLGQGLEFLIYFQGNSAPDKSGLPSDRFSAERTGGSVSTLTIQRTQQEDSAVYLCASSYAGVNTEAFFGQGTRLTVV.

V and J are TRBV7-8 and TRBJ2-5, with 9 bases fitting TRBD1. Losses at the gene ends were 5 bases for V and 5 bases for J; bases not matched to a gene: 15. Germline CDR1 SGHVS, CDR2 FQNEAQ. The CDR3 spans 17 residues. The CDR3 region has the DNA TGTGCCAGCAGCCACCGGTCGTGGACAGGGGCTGGGGAGACCCAGTACTTC. Residues: CASSHRSWTGAGETQYF.